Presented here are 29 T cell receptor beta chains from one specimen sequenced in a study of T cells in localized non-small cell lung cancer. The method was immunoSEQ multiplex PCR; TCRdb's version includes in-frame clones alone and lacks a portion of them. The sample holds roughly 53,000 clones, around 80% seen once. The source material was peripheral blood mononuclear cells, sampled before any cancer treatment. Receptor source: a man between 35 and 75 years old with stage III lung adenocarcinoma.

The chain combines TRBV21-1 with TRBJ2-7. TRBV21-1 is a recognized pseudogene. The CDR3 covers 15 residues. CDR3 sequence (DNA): TGTGCCAGCAGCAAAGCGGCACGGAATAACTACGAGCAGTACTTC. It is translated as CASSKAARNNYEQYF.

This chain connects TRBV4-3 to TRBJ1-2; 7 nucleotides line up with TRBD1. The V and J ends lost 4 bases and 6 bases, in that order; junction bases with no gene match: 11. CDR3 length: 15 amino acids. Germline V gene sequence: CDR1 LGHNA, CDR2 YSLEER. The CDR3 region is CASSPQGRGADGYTF. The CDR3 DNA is TGCGCCAGCAGCCCCCAAGGCAGGGGGGCGGATGGCTACACCTTC.

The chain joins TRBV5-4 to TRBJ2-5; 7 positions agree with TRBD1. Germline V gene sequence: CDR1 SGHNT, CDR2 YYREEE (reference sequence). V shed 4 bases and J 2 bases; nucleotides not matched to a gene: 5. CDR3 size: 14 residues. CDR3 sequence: CASSVDRAQETQYF. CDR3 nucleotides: TGTGCCAGCAGCGTCGACAGGGCTCAAGAGACCCAGTACTTC.

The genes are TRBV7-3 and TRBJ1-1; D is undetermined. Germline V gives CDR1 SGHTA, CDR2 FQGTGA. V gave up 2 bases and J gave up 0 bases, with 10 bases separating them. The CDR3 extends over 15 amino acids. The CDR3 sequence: CASSLDGEMNTEAFF. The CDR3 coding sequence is TGTGCCAGCAGCTTAGACGGGGAGATGAACACTGAAGCTTTCTTT.

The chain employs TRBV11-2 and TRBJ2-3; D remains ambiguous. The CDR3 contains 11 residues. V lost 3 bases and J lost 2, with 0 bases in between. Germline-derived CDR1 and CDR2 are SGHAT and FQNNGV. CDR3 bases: TGTGCCAGCAGCTTCACAGATACGCAGTATTTT. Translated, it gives CASSFTDTQYF. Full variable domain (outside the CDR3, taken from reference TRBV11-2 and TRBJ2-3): EAGVAQSPRYKIIEKRQSVAFWCNPISGHATLYWYQQILGQGPKLLIQFQNNGVVDDSQLPKDRFSAERLKGVDSTLKIQPAKLEDSAVYLCASSFTDTQYFGPGTRLTVL.

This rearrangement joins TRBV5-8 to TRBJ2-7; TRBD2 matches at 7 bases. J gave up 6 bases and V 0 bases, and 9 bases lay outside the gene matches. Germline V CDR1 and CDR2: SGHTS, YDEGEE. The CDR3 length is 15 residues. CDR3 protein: CASSLGGTTSFEQYF. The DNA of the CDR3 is TGTGCCAGCAGCTTGGGGGGGACTACTAGCTTCGAGCAGTACTTC.

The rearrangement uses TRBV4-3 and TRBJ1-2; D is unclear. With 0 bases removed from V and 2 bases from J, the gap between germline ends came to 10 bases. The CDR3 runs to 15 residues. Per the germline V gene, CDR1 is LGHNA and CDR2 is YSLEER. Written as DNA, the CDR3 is TGCGCCAGCAGCCAAGAAAGGCATGGGAACTATGGCTACACCTTC. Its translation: CASSQERHGNYGYTF.

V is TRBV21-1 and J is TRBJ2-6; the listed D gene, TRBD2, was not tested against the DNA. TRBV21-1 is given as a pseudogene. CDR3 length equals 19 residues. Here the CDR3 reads CASSPYETSGRARANVLTF. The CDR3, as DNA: TGTGCCAGCAGCCCTTACGAGACTAGCGGGAGGGCTAGGGCCAACGTCCTGACTTTC.

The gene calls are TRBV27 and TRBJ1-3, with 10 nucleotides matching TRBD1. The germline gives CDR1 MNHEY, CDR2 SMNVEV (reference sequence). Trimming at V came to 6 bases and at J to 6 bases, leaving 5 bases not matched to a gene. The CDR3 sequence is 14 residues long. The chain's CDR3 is CASSSGQGLNTIYF. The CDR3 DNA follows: TGTGCCAGCAGCTCGGGACAGGGGTTAAACACCATATATTTT.

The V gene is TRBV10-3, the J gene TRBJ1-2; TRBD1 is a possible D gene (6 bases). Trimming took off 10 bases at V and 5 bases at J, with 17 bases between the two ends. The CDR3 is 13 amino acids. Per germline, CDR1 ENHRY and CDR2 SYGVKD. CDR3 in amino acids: CATGVEGVYGYTF. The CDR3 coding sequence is TGTGCCACCGGGGTCGAGGGGGTTTATGGCTACACCTTC.

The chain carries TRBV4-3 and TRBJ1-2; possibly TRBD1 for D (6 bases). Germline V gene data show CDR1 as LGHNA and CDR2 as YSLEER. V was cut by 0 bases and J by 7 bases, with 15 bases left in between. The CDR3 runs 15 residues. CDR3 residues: CASSQESRGDGGYTF. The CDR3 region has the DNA TGCGCCAGCAGCCAAGAAAGCAGGGGAGATGGTGGCTACACCTTC.

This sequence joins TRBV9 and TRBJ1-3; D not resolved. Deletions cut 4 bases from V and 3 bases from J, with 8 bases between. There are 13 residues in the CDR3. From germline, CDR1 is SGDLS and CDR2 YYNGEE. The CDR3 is CASSPNNGNTIYF. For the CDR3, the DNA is TGTGCCAGCAGCCCCAACAATGGAAACACCATATATTTT.

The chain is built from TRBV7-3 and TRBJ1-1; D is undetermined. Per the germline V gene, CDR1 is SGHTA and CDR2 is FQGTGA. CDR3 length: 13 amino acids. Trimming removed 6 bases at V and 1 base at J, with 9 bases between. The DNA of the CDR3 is TGTGCCAGCAGGTATCCAGGGAACACTGAAGCTTTCTTT. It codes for CASRYPGNTEAFF.

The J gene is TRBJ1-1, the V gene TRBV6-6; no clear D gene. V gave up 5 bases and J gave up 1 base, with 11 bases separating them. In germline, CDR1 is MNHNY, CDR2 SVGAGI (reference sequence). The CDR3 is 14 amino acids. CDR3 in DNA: TGTGCCAGCAGTCCACTACAGAGGAACACTGAAGCTTTCTTT. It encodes CASSPLQRNTEAFF.

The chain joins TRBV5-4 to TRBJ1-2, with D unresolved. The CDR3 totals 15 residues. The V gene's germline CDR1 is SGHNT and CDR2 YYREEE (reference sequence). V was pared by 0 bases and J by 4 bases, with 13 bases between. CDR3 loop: CASSLGADRGYGYTF. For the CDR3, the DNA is TGTGCCAGCAGCTTGGGTGCGGACCGGGGCTATGGCTACACCTTC.

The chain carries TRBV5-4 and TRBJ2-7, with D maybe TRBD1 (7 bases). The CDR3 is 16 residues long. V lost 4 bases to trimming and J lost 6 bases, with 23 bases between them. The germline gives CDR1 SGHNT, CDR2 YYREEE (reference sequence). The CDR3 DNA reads TGTGCCAGCAGCCCGACCAGGGGGGCCCATATACGCGAGCAGTACTTC. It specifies CASSPTRGAHIREQYF. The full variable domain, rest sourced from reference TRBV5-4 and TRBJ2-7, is ETGVTQSPTHLIKTRGQQVTLRCSSQSGHNTVSWYQQALGQGPQFIFQYYREEENGRGNFPPRFSGLQFPNYSSELNVNALELDDSALYLCASSPTRGAHIREQYFGPGTRLTVT.

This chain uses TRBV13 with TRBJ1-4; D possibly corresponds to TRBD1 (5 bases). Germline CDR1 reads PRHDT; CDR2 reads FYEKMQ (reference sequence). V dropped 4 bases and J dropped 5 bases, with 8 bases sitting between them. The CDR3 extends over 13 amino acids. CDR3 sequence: CASSSGPNEKLFF. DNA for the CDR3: TGTGCCAGCAGCTCGGGACCCAATGAAAAACTGTTTTTT.

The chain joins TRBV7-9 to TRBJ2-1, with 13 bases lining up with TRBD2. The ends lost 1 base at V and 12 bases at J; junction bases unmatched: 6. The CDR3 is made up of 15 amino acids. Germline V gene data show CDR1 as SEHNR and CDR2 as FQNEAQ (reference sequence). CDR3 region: CASSLGGTSGIVQFF. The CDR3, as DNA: TGTGCCAGCAGCTTAGGAGGGACTAGCGGGATTGTGCAGTTCTTC.

CDR3 sequence (DNA): TGCGCCAGCAGCCCTCGGACACCCTCCTACAATGAGCAGTTCTTC. This translates into CASSPRTPSYNEQFF. The rearrangement joins TRBV5-1 to TRBJ2-1; possibly TRBD1 for D (5 bases). Germline V gene sequence: CDR1 SGHRS, CDR2 YFSETQ. With 4 bases removed from V and 0 bases from J, the gap between germline ends came to 11 bases. This CDR3 has 15 amino acids.

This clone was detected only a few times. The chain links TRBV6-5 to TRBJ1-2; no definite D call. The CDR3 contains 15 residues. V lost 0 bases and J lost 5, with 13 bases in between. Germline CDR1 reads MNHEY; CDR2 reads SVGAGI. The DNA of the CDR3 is TGTGCCAGCAGTTACTCGGCCCATGGGGAATATGGCTACACCTTC. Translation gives CASSYSAHGEYGYTF.

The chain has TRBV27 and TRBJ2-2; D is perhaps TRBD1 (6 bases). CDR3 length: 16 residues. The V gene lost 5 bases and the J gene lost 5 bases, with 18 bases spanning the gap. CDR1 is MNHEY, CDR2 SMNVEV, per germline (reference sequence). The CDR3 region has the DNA TGTGCCAGCAGTCCTTTTCTGGCAGGGGAGACCGGGGAGCTGTTTTTT. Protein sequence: CASSPFLAGETGELFF.

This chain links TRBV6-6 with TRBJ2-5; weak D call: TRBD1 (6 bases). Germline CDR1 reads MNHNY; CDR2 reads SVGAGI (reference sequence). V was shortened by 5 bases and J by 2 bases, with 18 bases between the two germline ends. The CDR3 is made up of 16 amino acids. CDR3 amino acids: CASSRQALQGQETQYF. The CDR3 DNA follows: TGTGCCAGCAGTAGACAGGCGCTCCAGGGGCAAGAGACCCAGTACTTC.

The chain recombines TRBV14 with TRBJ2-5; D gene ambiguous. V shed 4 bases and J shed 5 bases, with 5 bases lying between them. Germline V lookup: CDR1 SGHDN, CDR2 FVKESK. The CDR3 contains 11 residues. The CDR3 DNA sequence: TGTGCCAGCAGCCGGACGGAGACCCAGTACTTC. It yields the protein CASSRTETQYF.

For the CDR3, the DNA is TGTGCCACTAGAACTAGCCGAGCCTACGAGCAGTACTTC. This sequence encodes CATRTSRAYEQYF. The genes are TRBV6-5 and TRBJ2-7, with D tentatively TRBD2 (6 bases). There are 13 residues in the CDR3. Germline V gives CDR1 MNHEY, CDR2 SVGAGI. Trimming took off 10 bases at V and 2 bases at J, with 15 bases between the two ends.

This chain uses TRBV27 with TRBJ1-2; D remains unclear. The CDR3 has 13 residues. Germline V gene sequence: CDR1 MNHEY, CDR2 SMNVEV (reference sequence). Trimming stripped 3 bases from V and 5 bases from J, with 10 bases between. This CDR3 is CASSFKALYGYTF. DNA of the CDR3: TGTGCCAGCAGTTTCAAGGCTCTTTATGGCTACACCTTC.

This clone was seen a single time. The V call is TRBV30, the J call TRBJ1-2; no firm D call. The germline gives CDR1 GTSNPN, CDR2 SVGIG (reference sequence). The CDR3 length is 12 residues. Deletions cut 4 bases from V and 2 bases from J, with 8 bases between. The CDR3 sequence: CAWNGLNYGYTF. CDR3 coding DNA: TGTGCCTGGAATGGGTTGAACTATGGCTACACCTTC.

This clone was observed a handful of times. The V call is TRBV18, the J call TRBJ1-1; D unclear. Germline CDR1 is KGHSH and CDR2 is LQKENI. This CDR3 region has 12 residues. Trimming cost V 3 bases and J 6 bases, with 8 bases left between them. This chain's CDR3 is CASSPVVAEAFF. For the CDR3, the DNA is TGTGCCAGCTCACCCGTGGTGGCTGAAGCTTTCTTT. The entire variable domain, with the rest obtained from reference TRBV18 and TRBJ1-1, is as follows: NAGVMQNPRHLVRRRGQEARLRCSPMKGHSHVYWYRQLPEEGLKFMVYLQKENIIDESGMPKERFSAEFPKEGPSILRIQQVVRGDSAAYFCASSPVVAEAFFGQGTRLTVV.

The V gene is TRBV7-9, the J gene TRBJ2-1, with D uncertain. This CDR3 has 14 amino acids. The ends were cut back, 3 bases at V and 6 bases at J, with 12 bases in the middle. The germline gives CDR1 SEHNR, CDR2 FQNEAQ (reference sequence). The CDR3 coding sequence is TGTGCCAGCAGCTTTGGGTATGTGGGCAATGAGCAGTTCTTC. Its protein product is CASSFGYVGNEQFF.

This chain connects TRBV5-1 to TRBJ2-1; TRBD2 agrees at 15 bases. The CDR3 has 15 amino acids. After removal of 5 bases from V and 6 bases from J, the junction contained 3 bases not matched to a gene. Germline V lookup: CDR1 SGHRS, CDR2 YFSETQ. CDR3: CASRWGLAGGNEQFF. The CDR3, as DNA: TGCGCCAGCAGGTGGGGACTAGCGGGAGGCAATGAGCAGTTCTTC.